The entry below gives a single T cell receptor beta chain sequence along with its context. Its target is not known. A read error is possible here, since a much larger clone lies one base away. The sample belongs to a study of T cells in Graves' hyperthyroidism and ophthalmopathy. Notes on the study in general: Ophthalmopathy, which appeared later, was predicted by the model a median around 6.5 months before onset. Ophthalmopathy was distinguished from stable hyperthyroidism by 13 V-J signatures. Most thyroid-expanded clonotypes above 0.001 were also found in blood.

Around 9.9 ml of fresh peripheral blood supplied the PBMCs. Per the germline V gene, CDR1 is ENHRY and CDR2 is SYGVKD. Losses at the gene ends were 5 bases for V and 2 bases for J; bases not matched to a gene: 0. CDR3 length equals 13 residues. Authors of the study amplified TCR beta CDR3 regions from RNA transcripts. Carried out on the TCR CDR3, a first-round RT-PCR used the HTBI primer set. TCRdb redid the calling of the multiplex PCR reads with MiXCR, one entry per CDR3 protein. Seen here are 600,000 to 650,000 distinct CDR3 sequences, around 15% observed once, and the top ten hold 3.8%. The TCR originated in a woman aged 30 to 39 with Graves' hyperthyroidism. The V call is TRBV10-3, the J call TRBJ1-2; 9 bases match TRBD1. Sequencing input: blood. The CDR3 region has the DNA TGTGCCATCAGTACAGGGGGCAACTATGGCTACACCTTC. Its protein product is CAISTGGNYGYTF.